The clone carrying this T cell receptor beta chain was detected many times. Its antigen remains unidentified. The sample is drawn from a study of CD8 T cells in ankylosing spondylitis. Overall study results and limits: Disease-linked clones reportedly concentrated significantly in matched ankylosing spondylitis synovial fluid. One TCR beta motif, made up of roughly 8 highly homologous variants, appeared characteristic of ankylosing spondylitis blood.

V lost 3 bases to trimming and J lost 6 bases; unmatched junction nucleotides: 11. Germline lookup yields CDR1 SGHRS and CDR2 YFSETQ. The CDR3 has 15 residues. TCRdb analysed the 5' RACE reads with MiXCR anew, one entry per CDR3 protein. Among a few hundred thousand distinct CDR3 sequences listed, approximately 7.3% were seen once. The V gene is TRBV5-1, the J gene TRBJ2-7, with 8 bases matching TRBD1. This receptor was obtained from a male donor with ankylosing spondylitis. Source material: blood, either unsorted or a sorted T cell fraction (not recorded which). CDR3 in amino acids: CASSYTGQVGSEQYF. CDR3 sequence (DNA): TGCGCCAGCAGCTACACGGGACAGGTGGGTTCCGAGCAGTACTTC.